This T cell receptor (beta chain) derives from a study of T-cell memory formation after mild COVID-19 (dated by TCRdb to the early 2020s). Looking at the study overall: TCR sequence clusters from the two donors were largely donor specific. In a couple of donors, T-cell clones that expanded and contracted after mild COVID-19 were tracked by sequencing TCRalpha and TCRbeta repertoires over time. The cohort was made up of two young adult volunteers, one female and one male, who were previously healthy.

TCRdb lists the instrument as Illumina NovaSeq 6000. cDNA libraries for TCRalpha and TCRbeta were prepared by 5'RACE using constant-segment primers, with sample barcodes and unique molecular identifiers added. RNA was extracted from every sample with Trizol reagent. Amplification of the libraries took two PCR steps, and the second step added a second sample barcode plus Illumina TruSeq adapters. Sequencing of the libraries was done on an Illumina NovaSeq, producing 2 x 150 bp paired-end reads. Per the source publication's procedure: Reads were demultiplexed and collapsed into UMI-guided consensus sequences with migec v1.2.7. Using mixcr v2.1.11, UMI consensuses were aligned to TRA and TRB V and J templates and then assembled into clonotypes. Clonotypes were classified as expanded or contracted when called significant by both edgeR and NoisET, with noise models trained on biological replicates. edgeR calls used a false discovery rate-adjusted p below 0.01 and a log2 fold-change threshold of 1. As an exploratory analysis of dynamics, max-normalized trajectories of the 1000 most abundant clonotypes were examined by PCA with hierarchical clustering. Each responding clone was given a CD4 or CD8 phenotype based on the CD4+ and CD8+ repertoires, which had been sequenced separately. The public sequencing data were trimmed at Q25 with fastp and processed into clonotypes with MiXCR by TCRdb, which kept only in-frame beta chains. Every CDR3 protein is listed once, alongside the most common genes and DNA of its rows. The V and J calls come from TCRdb's annotation, not from the publication. This sample holds 55,000 to 80,000 distinct CDR3 sequences; 9.3% were observed only once. The ten largest clonotypes hold around 1.1% of the sample.

Results and caveats for the whole study, not just this receptor: Contracting CD4+ clones were located mainly in the CM and EM memory subsets, whereas CD8+ clones were found to be enriched in EMRA. Some responding clones were found in pre-infection memory, which suggests that pre-existing cross-reactive memory T cells took part in the SARS-CoV-2 response. The second-wave clones that peaked on day 37 were not confirmed to be SARS-CoV-2 specific. Only two mild cases were covered by the study, and larger cohorts that include severe cases with pre-infection samples were considered necessary. Clones contracting from day 15 to 85 had balanced CD4/CD8 phenotypes, while a second wave expanding from day 15 to 37 was biased towards CD4+.

The table lists this clonotype with a few counts. Its recognized antigen is unknown. No much larger clone exists at a distance of one base, and base qualities are not known. The CDR3 spans 12 residues, from the cysteine through the phenylalanine. Only the CDR3 region is kept as DNA, spanning 36 bases read in frame from base 1. Between the V and J ends, shortened by 6 bases and 4 bases respectively, the junction contains 8 bases. From a lookup of the germline V gene, CDR1 and CDR2 are MNHEY and SVGEGT. Ficoll-Paque density gradient centrifugation was the method used to isolate PBMCs. The rearrangement combines TRBV6-2 or TRBV6-3 with TRBJ2-3, with the D gene not clear enough to name. The sequenced material came from PBMCs or a T cell subset sorted from them (not recorded which). This clonotype originated in a man younger than 30 who had mild COVID-19 (a few samples of this study predate the infection). The sample titles of this study are shuffled in the database, so cell type and time point are left out; the donor was told from shared clones. The DNA sequence is given as TGTGCCAGCAGCAAAGAAGCAGATACGCAGTATTTT. It codes for CASSKEADTQYF.